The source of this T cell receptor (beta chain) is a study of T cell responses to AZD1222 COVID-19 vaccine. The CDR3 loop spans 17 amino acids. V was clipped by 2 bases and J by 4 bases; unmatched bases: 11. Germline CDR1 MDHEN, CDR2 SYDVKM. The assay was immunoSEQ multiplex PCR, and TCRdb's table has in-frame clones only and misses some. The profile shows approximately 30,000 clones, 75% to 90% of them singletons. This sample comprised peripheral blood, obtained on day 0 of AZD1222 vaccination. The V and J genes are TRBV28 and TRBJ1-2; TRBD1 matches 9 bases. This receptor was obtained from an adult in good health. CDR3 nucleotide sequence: TGTGCCAGCAGTTTACTCTTACAGGGGGCGCTAGGCTATGGCTACACCTTC. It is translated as CASSLLLQGALGYGYTF.